These 19 T cell receptor beta chains were sequenced from one sample in a study of cytotoxic CD8 clonotypes in ibrutinib-treated CLL. Repertoires were generated with immunoSEQ multiplex PCR, while TCRdb's copy carries only in-frame clones and drops some. The table lists 15,000 to 20,000 clones, 81% of them singletons, with approximately 17% in the top ten. The source material was PBMCs, sampled before ibrutinib treatment. These receptor sequences come from a human donor with chronic lymphocytic leukemia.

This chain joins TRBV4-3 and TRBJ2-2, with a possible D match to TRBD1 (6 bases). CDR3 size: 16 residues. With 0 bases removed from V and 7 bases from J, the gap between germline ends came to 15 bases. Germline V lookup: CDR1 LGHNA, CDR2 YSLEER. CDR3 in amino acids: CASSQDWGRRDGELFF. The CDR3 DNA is TGCGCCAGCAGCCAAGATTGGGGGCGCCGGGACGGGGAGCTGTTTTTT.

This sequence joins TRBV5-1 and TRBJ2-2; 8 bases are a match to TRBD2. J lost 7 bases, V lost 4 bases, and 18 bases had no gene match. The CDR3 has 18 amino acids. The germline V gene has CDR1 SGHRS and CDR2 YFSETQ. CDR3 bases: TGCGCCAGCAGCCTGAGTGCAAGTTGGGCGGGAGGCGGCGGGGAGCTGTTTTTT. It specifies CASSLSASWAGGGGELFF. Variable domain in full (rest from reference TRBV5-1 and TRBJ2-2): KAGVTQTPRYLIKTRGQQVTLSCSPISGHRSVSWYQQTPGQGLQFLFEYFSETQRNKGNFPGRFSGRQFSNSRSEMNVSTLELGDSALYLCASSLSASWAGGGGELFFGEGSRLTVL.

The V gene is TRBV13, the J gene TRBJ1-1; D gene ambiguous. There are 13 residues in the CDR3. The germline gives CDR1 PRHDT, CDR2 FYEKMQ (reference sequence). V was clipped by 5 bases and J by 0 bases, with 7 bases between them. The CDR3 loop reads CASSLQMNTEAFF. The CDR3 region has the DNA TGTGCCAGCAGCCTTCAAATGAACACTGAAGCTTTCTTT.

The chain combines TRBV18 with TRBJ2-7; no clear D gene. Trimming pared 2 bases from V and 3 bases from J, leaving 11 bases between. CDR3 size: 14 residues. Germline V gene data show CDR1 as KGHSH and CDR2 as LQKENI. The CDR3 region is CASSPVSNLYEQYF. In DNA, the CDR3 is TGTGCCAGCTCACCAGTTTCGAACCTCTACGAGCAGTACTTC.

The genes are TRBV30 and TRBJ2-3; D is ambiguous. Per germline, CDR1 GTSNPN and CDR2 SVGIG (reference sequence). With 1 base removed from V and 6 bases from J, the gap between germline ends came to 17 bases. The CDR3 is made up of 15 amino acids. The CDR3 region has the DNA TGTGCCTGGAGTGCCATTTACTTCCCCTGGGATACGCAGTATTTT. Amino acids: CAWSAIYFPWDTQYF.

This sequence joins TRBV6-5 and TRBJ2-7; D unclear. This CDR3 region has 12 residues. V lost 7 bases and J 3 bases, leaving 10 bases between the germline ends. Germline loops: CDR1 MNHEY, CDR2 SVGAGI. The CDR3 loop is CASTGRFYEQYF. CDR3 DNA: TGTGCCAGCACGGGCAGATTCTACGAGCAGTACTTC.

The rearrangement joins TRBV21-1 to TRBJ2-5. TRBV21-1 is designated a pseudogene. The CDR3 has 10 amino acids. In DNA, the CDR3 is TGTGCCAGCAGCAAAGAGACCCAGTACTTC. It translates to CASSKETQYF.

This chain uses TRBV6-1 with TRBJ2-1, with D possibly being TRBD2 (5 bases). Germline V CDR1 and CDR2: MNHNS, SASEGT. The CDR3 runs to 15 residues. V was clipped by 0 bases and J by 8 bases, with 14 bases between them. The CDR3 DNA sequence: TGTGCCAGCAGTGAAGCGGGGTCTAGCTCCCATGAGCAGTTCTTC. Its protein product is CASSEAGSSSHEQFF.

The chain carries TRBV7-2 and TRBJ2-1; 7 bases fit TRBD2. The CDR3 has 16 amino acids. CDR1 SGHTA and CDR2 FQGNSA come from the germline V gene. J was trimmed by 0 bases and V by 5 bases; bases with no gene match: 7. The CDR3 DNA sequence: TGTGCCAGCAGCCCCCTAGCGGATAGCTCCTACAATGAGCAGTTCTTC. As protein: CASSPLADSSYNEQFF.

CDR3 residues: CASNLVGRVNEQFF. The DNA of the CDR3 is TGTGCCAGTAATCTGGTAGGTAGGGTCAATGAGCAGTTCTTC. The J gene is TRBJ2-1, the V gene TRBV19, with D unclear. The ends were cut back, 7 bases at V and 6 bases at J, with 16 bases in the middle. CDR1 is LNHDA, CDR2 SQIVND, per germline (reference sequence). This CDR3 spans 14 amino acids.

J is TRBJ1-1 and V is TRBV28, with D unresolved. The V end was cut by 6 bases, the J end by 1 base, with 12 bases between. CDR1 is MDHEN, CDR2 SYDVKM, per germline. This CDR3 spans 14 amino acids. CDR3 DNA: TGTGCCAGCAGCCCACCGGGGTGGAACACTGAAGCTTTCTTT. Residues: CASSPPGWNTEAFF. Filled out from reference TRBV28 and TRBJ1-1, the complete variable domain reads DVKVTQSSRYLVKRTGEKVFLECVQDMDHENMFWYRQDPGLGLRLIYFSYDVKMKEKGDIPEGYSVSREKKERFSLILESASTNQTSMYLCASSPPGWNTEAFFGQGTRLTVV.

The table lists this clone with a count of one. The V call is TRBV30, the J call TRBJ2-7; D unresolved. CDR1 is GTSNPN, CDR2 SVGIG, per germline (reference sequence). V was cut by 2 bases and J by 9 bases, with 11 bases left in between. The CDR3 is 11 amino acids. This CDR3 reads CAWSHLDGQYF. CDR3 bases: TGTGCCTGGAGTCACCTTGATGGGCAGTACTTC.

The chain joins TRBV7-9 to TRBJ2-4, with D unresolved. There are 12 residues in the CDR3. V lost 2 bases and J 12 bases, leaving 11 bases between the germline ends. CDR1 and CDR2 (germline): SEHNR, FQNEAQ (reference sequence). The CDR3 region is CASSLTGLTQYF. CDR3 DNA sequence: TGTGCCAGCAGCTTAACGGGTTTAACTCAGTACTTC.

CDR3 loop: CASGTLAGMNTEAFF. The CDR3 coding sequence is TGTGCCAGCGGAACCCTGGCGGGGATGAACACTGAAGCTTTCTTT. This chain joins TRBV6-5 and TRBJ1-1; the D is unclear. With 8 bases removed from V and 0 bases from J, the gap between germline ends came to 16 bases. This CDR3 is 15 amino acids long. The germline V gene encodes CDR1 MNHEY and CDR2 SVGAGI.

The CDR3 region is CASSLENSRSTDTQYF. In nucleotides, the CDR3 is TGCGCCAGCAGCTTGGAGAACTCGCGTAGCACAGATACGCAGTATTTT. This chain uses TRBV5-1 with TRBJ2-3; no clear D. The CDR3 spans 16 residues. Germline-derived CDR1 and CDR2 are SGHRS and YFSETQ. With 0 bases removed from V and 0 bases from J, the gap between germline ends came to 11 bases.

The genes are TRBV6-6 and TRBJ2-1; D may be TRBD2 (6 bases). Trimming stripped 2 bases from V and 9 bases from J, with 20 bases between. The CDR3 is 16 amino acids. Per germline, CDR1 MNHNY and CDR2 SVGAGI (reference sequence). This chain's CDR3 is CASSYPGGPKALEQFF. The CDR3 nucleotides read TGTGCCAGCAGTTACCCAGGAGGGCCAAAGGCGCTTGAGCAGTTCTTC.

The genes are TRBV7-3 and TRBJ2-1, with 12 bases lining up with TRBD2. The ends lost 2 bases at V and 10 bases at J; junction bases unmatched: 3. Germline CDR1 SGHTA, CDR2 FQGTGA. This CDR3 contains 14 residues. CDR3 in DNA: TGTGCCAGCAGCTTAGCTACTAGCGGGGGGGAGCAGTTCTTC. Translated, it gives CASSLATSGGEQFF.

The V call is TRBV21-1, the J call TRBJ2-6; the table's D call of TRBD2 was not tested on the DNA. TRBV21-1 is flagged as a pseudogene. There are 17 residues in the CDR3. The chain's CDR3 is CASSPGERSSGANVLTF. The CDR3 nucleotides are TGTGCCAGCAGCCCCGGGGAAAGAAGCTCTGGGGCCAACGTCCTGACTTTC.

The genes are TRBV11-2 and TRBJ2-1; 8 bases fit TRBD2. The germline V gene encodes CDR1 SGHAT and CDR2 FQNNGV. This CDR3 spans 15 amino acids. V shed 3 bases and J 6 bases; nucleotides not matched to a gene: 7. The CDR3 DNA reads TGTGCCAGCAGCTTGGGGTCTAGCGGGCTCAATGAGCAGTTCTTC. Amino acids: CASSLGSSGLNEQFF.